This T cell receptor beta chain was obtained from a study of cytomegalovirus exposure and HLA in healthy donors. The study, taken as a whole, reports: 150 or so TCR beta chains were listed as cytomegalovirus-associated.

As for this clone: The antigen is undetermined.

Sequenced by immunoSEQ multiplex PCR; TCRdb stores in-frame clones only, minus some. The sample includes some 72,000 clones, 90% to 96% of them seen just once. The donors were members of the approximately 120-subject validation cohort (separate from the roughly 700-subject first cohort). This CDR3 comprises 19 residues. After removal of 3 bases from V and 8 bases from J, the junction contained 20 bases not matched to a gene. Germline CDR1 reads MDHEN; CDR2 reads SYDVKM. This TCR derives from a man in his late teens or twenties in good health and CMV-seropositive. The rearrangement joins TRBV28 to TRBJ2-1; TRBD2 matches 9 bases. The material sequenced was PBMCs. The CDR3 protein is CASSFLGGQVAGGVDEQFF. For the CDR3, the DNA is TGTGCCAGCAGTTTTCTGGGAGGTCAAGTGGCGGGAGGGGTGGATGAGCAGTTCTTC.